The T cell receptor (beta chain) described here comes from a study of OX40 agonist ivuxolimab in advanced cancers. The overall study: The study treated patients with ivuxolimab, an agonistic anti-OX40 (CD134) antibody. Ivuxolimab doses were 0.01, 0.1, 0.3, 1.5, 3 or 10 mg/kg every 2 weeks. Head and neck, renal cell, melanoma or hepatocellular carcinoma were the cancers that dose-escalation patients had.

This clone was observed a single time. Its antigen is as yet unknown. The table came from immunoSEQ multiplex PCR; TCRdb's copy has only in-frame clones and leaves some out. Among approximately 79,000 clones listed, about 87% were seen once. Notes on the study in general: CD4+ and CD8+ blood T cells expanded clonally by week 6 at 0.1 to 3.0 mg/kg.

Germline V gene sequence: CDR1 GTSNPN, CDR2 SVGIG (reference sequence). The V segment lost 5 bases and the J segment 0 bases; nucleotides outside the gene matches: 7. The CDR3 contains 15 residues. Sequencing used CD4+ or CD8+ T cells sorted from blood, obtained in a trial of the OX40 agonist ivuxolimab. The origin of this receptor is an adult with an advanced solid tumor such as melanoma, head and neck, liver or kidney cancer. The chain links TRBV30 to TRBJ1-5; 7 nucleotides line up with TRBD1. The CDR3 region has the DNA TGTGCCTGGTCGACAGGGATCCTTAGCAATCAGCCCCAGCATTTT. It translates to CAWSTGILSNQPQHF.